This passage covers 29 T cell receptor delta chains from one sample sequenced in a study of DNA immune sequencing with unique molecular identifiers. Primers for all 8 TRDV and 4 TRDJ genes amplified genomic DNA in 32-plex. In two to three barcoding PCR cycles, molecules received a 12-nucleotide UMI, then adapter PCR followed. TCRdb used CATT to re-call clones from the multiplex PCR reads. The table has 4,000 to 5,500 delta-chain clones, about a tenth seen once. Source material: gamma-delta T cells enriched from blood buffy coat, or unenriched PBMCs (not recorded which). The receptor set was obtained from a human donor in good health.

The table lists this clone with many counts. This sample also contains other DNA sequences that code for the same CDR3. The chain employs TRDV1 and TRDJ1; the D call may be TRDD2 or TRDD3 (9 bases each). The J gene is not listed in TCRdb, so it was assigned here from a DNA match to germline. The CDR3 length is 24 residues. Germline V gives CDR1 TSWWSYY, CDR2 QGS. Trimming cost V 1 base and J 3 bases, with 39 bases left between them. The CDR3 protein is CALGEHPAQAFLRGGYRWPDKLIF. CDR3 coding DNA: TGTGCTCTTGGGGAACACCCCGCCCAGGCCTTCCTACGTGGGGGATATCGGTGGCCCGATAAACTCATCTTT.

This clone was recorded a few times. A far larger clone differs by one base, so this is likely a read error. Distinct nucleotide sequences in the sample also encode this CDR3. V is TRDV2 and J is TRDJ1; D remains ambiguous. The V gene lost 7 bases and the J gene lost 1 base, with 15 bases spanning the gap. This CDR3 comprises 14 residues. Germline CDR1 reads GEAIGNYY; CDR2 reads EKD. The CDR3 coding sequence is TGTGCCTGCGACGACCTTACAGCCACCGATAAACTCATCTTT. The encoded protein is CACDDLTATDKLIF.

This clone turned up a few times. This likely stems from a read error, as it lies one base from a far larger clone. Other DNA variants within this sample encode the same CDR3. The chain links TRDV2 to TRDJ1, with D unresolved. The CDR3 has 14 residues. V was trimmed by 0 bases and J by 5 bases, leaving 12 bases between them. The germline V gene encodes CDR1 GEAIGNYY and CDR2 EKD. CDR3 residues: CACDTVALPDKLIF. The DNA for the CDR3 is TGTGCCTGTGACACCGTCGCGCTACCAGATAAACTCATCTTT.

A note on this clone: The TCRdb protein, from a much larger clone, departs from this DNA's translation at residue 5, likely by read error; the protein shown derives from the DNA. The rearrangement joins TRDV2 to TRDJ1, with D maybe TRDD3 (5 bases). This CDR3 is built from 21 residues. V dropped 3 bases and J dropped 0 bases, with 31 bases sitting between them. CDR1 is GEAIGNYY, CDR2 EKD, per germline. CDR3 sequence: CACDSLLSHYTGSPYTDKLIF. The CDR3 DNA reads as TGTGCCTGTGACTCTCTTCTTTCCCATTATACTGGCAGCCCGTACACCGATAAACTCATCTTT.

In its sample, this clone was seen a few times. TCRdb records a much larger clone's protein for this DNA, with a difference at residue 3 that likely arises from a read error; the protein given is the translation of the DNA. J is TRDJ1 and V is TRAV36/DV7; 8 positions match TRDD3. The length of the CDR3 is 20 residues. CDR1 is VTNFRS, CDR2 LTSSGIE, per germline (reference sequence). The CDR3: CAMEAYYVLGAPRATDKLIF. CDR3 nucleotides: TGTGCTATGGAGGCATACTACGTACTGGGGGCCCCAAGGGCCACCGATAAACTCATCTTT.

The table lists this clone with many counts. The chain has TRDV1 and TRDJ4, with 13 positions matching TRDD3. Here the J gene was assigned by germline matching of the DNA, as TCRdb has none. Germline V gives CDR1 TSWWSYY, CDR2 QGS. The CDR3 has 21 residues. V shed 5 bases and J 6 bases; nucleotides not matched to a gene: 27. The CDR3 DNA sequence: TGTGCTCTTGGGAGGGCCTTCCTAAATCTACTGGGGGATACGCGTATCGTATCCCTGATCTTT. Residues: CALGRAFLNLLGDTRIVSLIF.

This clone was counted at least ten times. CDR3 coding DNA: TGTGCCTTTCGCCCGGATTATCTTCCCCTCTGGGGGAATAACACCGATAAACTCATCTTT. Translated, it gives CAFRPDYLPLWGNNTDKLIF. The chain recombines TRDV3 with TRDJ1, with 8 bases fitting TRDD3. Trimming removed 2 bases from V and 0 bases from J; junction bases left unmatched: 23. The CDR3 has 20 residues. In germline, CDR1 is TVYSNPD, CDR2 GDNSRS (reference sequence).

This clone was seen a few times. This DNA translates differently at residue 16 from the TCRdb protein, which is that of a much larger clone; a read error is likely, and the protein shown is the DNA's own translation. V gene TRDV2 combines with J gene TRDJ1, with TRDD3 matching over 13 bases. Germline-derived CDR1 and CDR2 are GEAIGNYY and EKD. The CDR3 has 20 amino acids. As DNA, the CDR3 is TGTGCCTGTGACACCGTCGCTACTGGGGGATACGGAGGGTACACCGTTAAACTCATCTTT. Translation gives CACDTVATGGYGGYTVKLIF.

This clone has ten or more counts. The CDR3 DNA is TGTGCTCTTGGGGAACGTCTTGACGACCGGTCCTGGGGGATACGCAAACGGATTGGTGTCGATAAACTCATCTTT. Amino acids: CALGERLDDRSWGIRKRIGVDKLIF. V is TRDV1 and J is TRDJ1; 12 bases are shared with TRDD3. TCRdb offers no J gene call, so here the DNA was matched to germline to obtain one. The germline gives CDR1 TSWWSYY, CDR2 QGS. The CDR3 has 25 amino acids. Trimming at V came to 1 base and at J to 4 bases, leaving 31 bases not matched to a gene.

Remarks on this clone: TCRdb assigns this DNA the protein of a much larger clone, which departs from its translation at residue 14; this likely reflects a read error, and the protein shown comes from translating the DNA. The same CDR3 arises from other DNA sequences in this sample as well. The CDR3 protein is CACDTIASYAGLDNLIF. The CDR3 DNA reads TGTGCCTGTGACACAATAGCTTCCTACGCGGGTCTCGATAACCTCATCTTT. This sequence joins TRDV2 and TRDJ1; TRDD2 matches at 8 bases. This CDR3 region has 17 residues. Looked up from germline, CDR1 is GEAIGNYY and CDR2 is EKD.

This clone was seen only a few times. The protein recorded in TCRdb matches a much larger clone and deviates from this DNA's translation at residue 5, suggesting a read error; the protein here is obtained by translating the DNA. The chain employs TRDV3 and TRDJ1; D is possibly TRDD2 or TRDD3 (9 bases each). CDR3 length equals 20 residues. V lost 4 bases, J lost 2 bases, and 35 bases lay in between. Germline CDR1 reads TVYSNPD; CDR2 reads GDNSRS (reference sequence). Here the CDR3 reads CASRGPSYALGDDRTDKLIF. In DNA, the CDR3 is TGTGCCTCGCGAGGCCCTTCCTACGCGCTGGGGGATGATAGAACCGATAAACTCATCTTT.

This clone was counted many times. The chain combines TRDV3 with TRDJ1, with a tentative D call TRDD3 (6 bases). From germline, CDR1 is TVYSNPD and CDR2 GDNSRS (reference sequence). V lost 2 bases and J lost 0, with 28 bases in between. The CDR3 contains 19 residues. The chain's CDR3 is CAFFYGGRGGPLYTDKLIF. The CDR3 DNA reads as TGTGCCTTTTTCTACGGGGGCCGTGGGGGCCCACTGTACACCGATAAACTCATCTTT.

This clone was picked up a small number of times. TCRdb's listed protein matches a much larger clone and diverges from this DNA's translation at residue 14, likely through a read error; the protein shown comes from the DNA. CDR3 sequence reads: CACDQIKEEPSWDPRQMFF. The CDR3 nucleotides read TGTGCCTGTGACCAAATCAAGGAGGAGCCCTCCTGGGACCCCCGACAGATGTTTTTC. This chain joins TRDV2 and TRDJ3, with D possibly being TRDD3 (5 bases). CDR1 is GEAIGNYY, CDR2 EKD, per germline. This CDR3 has 19 amino acids.

The table lists this clone with a few counts. The TCRdb record carries a much larger clone's protein, which differs from this DNA's translation at residue 2; a read error is the likely cause, and the protein listed here is the DNA translation. V and J are TRDV2 and TRDJ2; 13 bases fit TRDD3. Germline CDR1 is GEAIGNYY and CDR2 is EKD. This CDR3 comprises 19 residues. The CDR3 coding sequence is TGTTCCTGTGATCAACTTGGCGGTACTGGGGGATACGCGACAGCACAACTCTTCTTT. The encoded protein is CSCDQLGGTGGYATAQLFF.

Comments on this clone: The amino acid sequence in TCRdb belongs to a much larger clone and departs from this DNA's translation at residue 11, likely a sequencing read error; the sequence shown is translated from the DNA. This sequence joins TRDV2 and TRDJ3; TRDD3 matches at 12 bases. Germline CDR1 reads GEAIGNYY; CDR2 reads EKD. After removal of 0 bases from V and 0 bases from J, the junction contained 5 bases not matched to a gene. This CDR3 spans 20 amino acids. The CDR3 loop reads CACDTVLGDTGSWDTRQMFF. In nucleotides, the CDR3 is TGTGCCTGTGACACCGTACTGGGGGATACAGGCTCCTGGGACACCCGACAGATGTTTTTC.

With respect to this clone: The protein in TCRdb stems from a much larger clone and differs at residue 12 from this DNA's translation, likely a read error; here the protein is translated from the DNA. This rearrangement joins TRDV2 to TRDJ1, with TRDD3 matching 11 bases. The CDR3 covers 15 residues. Germline CDR1 and CDR2: GEAIGNYY and EKD. CDR3 protein: CACDPLGDKSDNLIF. The CDR3 bases are TGTGCCTGTGACCCACTGGGGGATAAATCCGATAATCTCATCTTT.

With regard to this clone: A read error likely explains this, since a far larger clone differs by one base. Other DNA sequences in this sample translate to the same CDR3. J is TRDJ1 and V is TRDV2; TRDD3 agrees at 11 bases. Germline V gives CDR1 GEAIGNYY, CDR2 EKD. This CDR3 is built from 15 residues. CDR3 residues: CACDLLGDRGDKLIF. For the CDR3, the DNA is TGTGCCTGTGACCTACTGGGGGATAGGGGCGATAAGCTCATCTTT.

Remarks on this clone: The protein held in TCRdb is that of a much larger clone and does not match this DNA's translation at residue 7, likely because of a read error; the protein shown is translated from the DNA. This sequence joins TRDV2 and TRDJ1, with a tentative D call TRDD3 (5 bases). The CDR3 contains 17 residues. Germline V gene data show CDR1 as GEAIGNYY and CDR2 as EKD. The V and J ends lost 3 bases and 0 bases respectively, with 19 bases between them. CDR3 DNA: TGTGCCTGTGACTCCCTCCAGGGGGCTCCCAACACCGATAAACTCATCTTT. Its translation: CACDSLQGAPNTDKLIF.

Note on this clone: A much larger clonotype is one base distant, so this may be a read error. Other DNA sequences in the sample encode the same CDR3. This chain uses TRAV38-2/DV8 with TRDJ1; 8 positions agree with TRDD3. Germline V gene data show CDR1 as TSESDYY and CDR2 as QEAYKQQN. V gave up 1 base and J gave up 0 bases; unmatched junction bases: 20. The CDR3 loop spans 21 amino acids. The CDR3: CAYRSTLVSSVWGTYTDKLIF. As DNA, the CDR3 is TGTGCTTATAGGAGCACTTTGGTCTCTTCGGTCTGGGGGACGTACACCGATAAACTCATCTTT.

For this clone: This likely reflects a read error, since a far larger clone is one base away. Additional DNA sequences in this sample encode the identical CDR3. The chain joins TRDV2 to TRDJ1, with D possibly being TRDD3 (5 bases). The V and J ends lost 2 bases and 0 bases respectively, with 9 bases between them. This CDR3 spans 14 amino acids. CDR1 is GEAIGNYY and CDR2 is EKD in the germline V gene. The CDR3 loop reads CACDKLGYTDKLIF. The CDR3 DNA sequence: TGTGCCTGTGACAAGCTGGGATACACCGATAAACTCATCTTT.

In regard to this clone: TCRdb's protein for this DNA is that of a much larger clone and differs from the translation at residue 3, likely a read error; the protein shown is the DNA translation. This chain connects TRDV2 to TRDJ1; TRDD3 matches at 11 bases. The CDR3 totals 15 residues. Germline trimming cut 9 bases from V and 4 bases from J; bases unmatched to any gene: 12. The V gene's germline CDR1 is GEAIGNYY and CDR2 EKD. Here the CDR3 DNA reads TGTGCCGGTGCCCAACTGGGGGATAGGGACGATAAACTCATCTTT. Translated, it gives CAGAQLGDRDDKLIF.

In its sample, this clone was seen many times. The TCRdb protein comes from a much larger clone and disagrees with this DNA's translation at residue 5, likely due to a read error; the protein given here is derived from the DNA. The CDR3 loop reads CACAKLGDRDDKLIF. CDR3 nucleotide sequence: TGTGCCTGTGCCAAACTGGGGGATAGGGACGATAAACTCATCTTT. The V call is TRDV2, the J call TRDJ1; 11 bases are shared with TRDD3. In germline, CDR1 is GEAIGNYY, CDR2 EKD. V was clipped by 5 bases and J by 4 bases; unmatched bases: 8. This CDR3 contains 15 residues.

Comment on this clone: The TCRdb record carries a much larger clone's protein, which differs from this DNA's translation at residue 13; a read error is the likely cause, and the protein listed here is the DNA translation. The rearrangement uses TRDV2 and TRDJ1; 7 bases map to TRDD3. The CDR3 loop spans 15 amino acids. CDR1 and CDR2 from the germline V gene are GEAIGNYY and EKD. The CDR3 region is CACDLLGTDTDKPIF. CDR3 coding DNA: TGTGCCTGTGACCTACTGGGGACAGACACCGATAAACCCATCTTT.

This clone has ten or more counts. TCRdb attributes to this sequence the protein of a much larger clone, which differs from the DNA translation at residue 7; a read error is likely, and the protein displayed is translated from the DNA. Within the sample, other DNA sequences also encode this same CDR3. V and J are TRDV2 and TRDJ1; maybe TRDD3 (5 bases). The V and J ends lost 1 base and 0 bases respectively, with 17 bases between them. From germline, CDR1 is GEAIGNYY and CDR2 EKD. This CDR3 spans 17 amino acids. As DNA, the CDR3 is TGTGCCTGTGACACTCTGAGGGATGGAAAGTACACCGATAAACTCATCTTT. This encodes CACDTLRDGKYTDKLIF.

This clone came up a few times. TCRdb assigns this DNA the protein of a much larger clone, which departs from its translation at residue 8; this likely reflects a read error, and the protein shown comes from translating the DNA. V gene TRDV2 combines with J gene TRDJ1, with TRDD3 matching over 8 bases. The junction had 12 bases not matched to a gene; V was cut back by 0 bases and J by 4 bases. Looked up from germline, CDR1 is GEAIGNYY and CDR2 is EKD. This CDR3 is built from 17 residues. This chain's CDR3 is CACDTILHGGGYDKLIF. The CDR3 bases are TGTGCCTGTGACACCATACTGCATGGCGGGGGATACGATAAACTCATCTTT.

A remark on this clone: A read error likely explains this, since a far larger clone differs by one base. This sample also contains other DNA sequences that code for the same CDR3. The chain is built from TRDV2 and TRDJ2, with TRDD3 identical over 7 bases. The V gene's germline CDR1 is GEAIGNYY and CDR2 EKD. This CDR3 region has 16 residues. CDR3 nucleotides: TGCGCCTGTGACACCGTTGGGGGAGCTTTGACAGCACAACTCTTCTTT. Protein: CACDTVGGALTAQLFF.

This clone was seen more than once but under ten times. For this DNA, TCRdb reports the protein of a much larger clone, which diverges at residue 15, most likely from a read error; the protein presented here is translated directly from the DNA. The V call is TRDV2, the J call TRDJ3; 13 bases align to TRDD3. CDR1 and CDR2 from the germline V gene are GEAIGNYY and EKD. CDR3 length equals 20 residues. CDR3 in amino acids: CACDKVLGDTRSWDSRQMFF. CDR3 coding DNA: TGTGCCTGTGACAAAGTACTGGGGGATACGCGCTCCTGGGACTCCCGACAGATGTTTTTC.

On this clone: TCRdb shows a much larger clone's protein in place of this DNA's translation, and the two differ at residue 4, likely through a read error; the protein shown is translated from the DNA. The chain couples TRDV2 to TRDJ1; TRDD3 matches 8 bases. Trimming took 4 bases from V and 2 from J; bases not matched to a gene: 17. The CDR3 spans 18 residues. In germline, CDR1 is GEAIGNYY, CDR2 EKD. This chain's CDR3 is CACETVLPGGQRTDKLIF. CDR3 nucleotides: TGTGCCTGTGAAACTGTCCTACCTGGGGGACAGAGGACCGATAAACTCATCTTT.

This clone occurred many times. The called J gene is TRDJ1, whereas the V gene has no call. The CDR3 runs 14 residues. CDR3 protein: CALGVGGNTDKLIF. The CDR3 DNA reads TGTGCTCTTGGGGTGGGGGGGAACACCGATAAACTCATCTTT.